These 27 T cell receptor beta chains originate from one sample sequenced in a study of identical twins. Using its own MiXCR run on the 5' RACE reads, TCRdb lists one record per CDR3 protein. This repertoire shows over 500,000 distinct CDR3 sequences, less than 25% found once; its top ten account for about 0.91%. These data were likewise used in another study, on T cells expressing NK-cell markers.

The sequenced material came from CD4+ T cells sorted from blood. Every receptor here comes from a woman aged 18-35 years in good health.

The V gene is TRBV5-1, the J gene TRBJ2-7; 8 bases match TRBD1. CDR1 SGHRS and CDR2 YFSETQ come from the germline V gene. There are 14 residues in the CDR3. V trimming: 3 bases; J trimming: 7 bases; junction bases outside the gene matches: 9. CDR3: CASSYGQGGGEQYF. CDR3 in DNA: TGCGCCAGCAGCTATGGACAGGGAGGCGGAGAGCAGTACTTC.

At least ten counts were recorded for this clonotype. The J gene is TRBJ2-5, the V gene TRBV20-1; D remains ambiguous. Looked up from germline, CDR1 is DFQATT and CDR2 is SNEGSKA (reference sequence). This CDR3 has 16 residues. V was pared by 1 base and J by 7 bases, with 22 bases between. CDR3 bases: TGCAGTGCTAGAGCGAACAGAGTGTCCGGATTTGGGACCCAGTACTTC. The encoded protein is CSARANRVSGFGTQYF.

This clonotype came up a few times. The CDR3 DNA sequence: TGCGCCGCACCCCCCAAAGGACGGAGCCTATATGGCTACACCTTC. Its translation: CAAPPKGRSLYGYTF. This chain uses TRBV10-1 with TRBJ1-2; D uncertain. Trimming stripped 11 bases from V and 5 bases from J, with 24 bases between. Germline assignment: CDR1 WNHNN and CDR2 SYGVQD (reference sequence). The CDR3 sequence is 15 residues long.

Many counts were recorded for this clonotype. The chain uses TRBV20-1 and TRBJ1-3; 7 nucleotides align to TRBD1. The V gene end was trimmed by 1 base and the J gene end by 2 bases; junction bases not matched to a gene: 2. Germline V gene lookup returns CDR1 DFQATT and CDR2 SNEGSKA (reference sequence). The CDR3 contains 14 residues. This CDR3 reads CSARGGGPGNTIYF. In nucleotides, the CDR3 is TGCAGTGCTAGAGGAGGGGGCCCTGGAAACACCATATATTTT.

This clonotype was recorded a few times. This rearrangement joins TRBV12-5 to TRBJ1-2, with 10 bases that match TRBD1. Germline CDR1 is LGHNT and CDR2 is FRNRAP. The CDR3 totals 14 residues. V dropped 2 bases and J dropped 7; count of bases not matched to a gene: 4. This CDR3 reads CASGLPGTGVGYTF. DNA of the CDR3: TGTGCTAGTGGTTTGCCAGGGACAGGGGTTGGCTACACCTTC.

The chain couples TRBV12-3 or TRBV12-4 to TRBJ1-5; tentative D call: TRBD1 (5 bases). Between the trimmed V and J ends, which lost 5 bases and 5 bases, there was a span of 10 bases. CDR3 size: 13 residues. The CDR3 region is CASSPGLYQPQHF. In DNA, the CDR3 is TGTGCCAGCAGTCCAGGGCTTTATCAGCCCCAGCATTTT.

In its sample, this clonotype was seen a few times. The chain combines TRBV24-1 with TRBJ2-1; TRBD2 matches at 7 bases. Germline-derived CDR1 and CDR2 are KGHDR and SFDVKD. Trimming removed 7 bases from V and 8 bases from J; junction bases left unmatched: 10. The CDR3 extends over 14 amino acids. The CDR3 region has the DNA TGTGCCACCAGCGATCGCGGGGGAGGCGATGAGCAGTTCTTC. Translation: CATSDRGGGDEQFF.

This clonotype was observed once. The chain recombines TRBV6-2 or TRBV6-3 with TRBJ2-5; 14 nucleotides agree with TRBD2. The CDR3 consists of 17 residues. CDR1 is MNHEY and CDR2 is SVGEGT in the germline V gene. V gave up 5 bases and J gave up 4 bases; unmatched junction bases: 9. The CDR3 coding sequence is TGTGCCAGCAGTGAGCCTGGGACTAGCGGGAGCGGAGAGACCCAGTACTTC. Its translation: CASSEPGTSGSGETQYF.

This clonotype has more than one count but fewer than ten. The V call is TRBV6-1, the J call TRBJ2-3; D possibly matches TRBD1 or TRBD2 (7 bases each). Germline CDR1 is MNHNS and CDR2 is SASEGT. The germline V and J ends were trimmed by 6 bases and 0 bases, with 16 bases remaining between them. The CDR3 totals 16 residues. This CDR3 reads CASSQSRGGSTDTQYF. The CDR3 coding sequence is TGTGCCAGCAGCCAGTCCAGGGGGGGCAGCACAGATACGCAGTATTTT.

The genes are TRBV27 and TRBJ2-7; D is perhaps TRBD2 (5 bases). V shed 3 bases and J shed 5 bases, with 11 bases lying between them. Germline lookup yields CDR1 MNHEY and CDR2 SMNVEV (reference sequence). This CDR3 comprises 13 residues. CDR3 nucleotide sequence: TGTGCCAGCAGTTTCCGGAGGATGAACGAGCAGTACTTC. It specifies CASSFRRMNEQYF.

This clonotype turned up a few times. V and J are TRBV10-3 and TRBJ2-7; D unresolved. The CDR3 is made up of 15 amino acids. The germline V gene has CDR1 ENHRY and CDR2 SYGVKD. V was cut by 3 bases and J by 0 bases, with 12 bases left in between. CDR3 nucleotide sequence: TGTGCCATCAGTGAACGGGCAGCCCCCTCCTACGAGCAGTACTTC. It specifies CAISERAAPSYEQYF.

The chain recombines TRBV7-2 with TRBJ1-1; possibly TRBD1 for D (6 bases). This CDR3 spans 15 amino acids. Germline V gives CDR1 SGHTA, CDR2 FQGNSA. Trimming took 3 bases from V and 6 from J, leaving 17 bases between them. The CDR3 sequence: CASSFTGGGGPEAFF. The DNA of the CDR3 is TGTGCCAGCAGCTTCACTGGAGGCGGGGGGCCTGAAGCTTTCTTT. Complete variable domain (other parts from reference TRBV7-2 and TRBJ1-1): GAGVSQSPSNKVTEKGKDVELRCDPISGHTALYWYRQSLGQGLEFLIYFQGNSAPDKSGLPSDRFSAERTGGSVSTLTIQRTQQEDSAVYLCASSFTGGGGPEAFFGQGTRLTVV.

There are a few counts of this clonotype. The CDR3 reads CSVSSRQKNQPQHF. The CDR3 DNA reads TGCAGTGTTAGTAGCCGACAGAAGAATCAGCCCCAGCATTTT. The rearrangement uses TRBV20-1 and TRBJ1-5, with D perhaps TRBD1 (5 bases). Germline CDR1 DFQATT, CDR2 SNEGSKA (reference sequence). This CDR3 is 14 amino acids long. Trimming took off 7 bases at V and 4 bases at J, with 17 bases between the two ends.

The table lists this clonotype with a few counts. The chain uses TRBV12-3 or TRBV12-4 and TRBJ1-2; D remains unclear. The CDR3 covers 11 residues. Trimming shortened V by 3 bases and J by 8 bases, and 7 bases separated the two germline ends. The CDR3 loop reads CASSFLRGYTF. The CDR3 DNA is TGTGCCAGCAGTTTTCTGCGGGGCTACACCTTC.

V gene TRBV6-1 combines with J gene TRBJ1-1, with D uncertain. V was trimmed by 10 bases and J by 3 bases, leaving 15 bases between them. The CDR3 has 13 amino acids. Germline CDR1 is MNHNS and CDR2 is SASEGT. CDR3 DNA: TGTGCCACCACGTCGACACATCACACTGAAGCTTTCTTT. It yields the protein CATTSTHHTEAFF.

This clonotype was seen a few times. The chain joins TRBV24-1 to TRBJ2-1, with 9 bases aligning to TRBD2. V gave up 6 bases and J gave up 8 bases; unmatched junction bases: 1. The germline V gene has CDR1 KGHDR and CDR2 SFDVKD. This CDR3 comprises 12 residues. The CDR3 nucleotides read TGTGCCACCAGTTTAGCGGGAGATGAGCAGTTCTTC. This encodes CATSLAGDEQFF.

This clonotype has only a few counts. V is TRBV11-2 and J is TRBJ2-1; D is ambiguous. The CDR3 sequence is 15 residues long. V was pared by 1 base and J by 2 bases, with 9 bases between. The germline CDR1 and CDR2 sequences are SGHAT and FQNNGV. This chain's CDR3 is CASSLVRSPYNEQFF. The CDR3 coding sequence is TGTGCCAGCAGCTTAGTGCGGAGCCCCTACAATGAGCAGTTCTTC.

The sample holds a few counts of this clonotype. This chain links TRBV20-1 with TRBJ2-4; D unresolved. With 0 bases removed from V and 5 bases from J, the gap between germline ends came to 11 bases. Per the germline V gene, CDR1 is DFQATT and CDR2 is SNEGSKA (reference sequence). The CDR3 has 14 amino acids. This CDR3 is CSARDLANQNIQYF. The CDR3 nucleotides read TGCAGTGCTAGAGATCTGGCTAACCAAAACATTCAGTACTTC.

The sample holds a few counts of this clonotype. This chain links TRBV5-1 with TRBJ2-1; D may be TRBD2 (6 bases). Germline loops: CDR1 SGHRS, CDR2 YFSETQ. Deletions cut 4 bases from V and 7 bases from J, with 24 bases between. The CDR3 has 17 amino acids. For the CDR3, the DNA is TGCGCCAGCAGCCTGGGACCCCTAGACGGGAGATTGAATGAGCAGTTCTTC. Translation: CASSLGPLDGRLNEQFF.

The genes are TRBV11-2 and TRBJ2-1; 9 bases map to TRBD1. There are 15 residues in the CDR3. In germline, CDR1 is SGHAT, CDR2 FQNNGV. The V segment lost 1 base and the J segment 12 bases; nucleotides outside the gene matches: 10. The CDR3 nucleotides are TGTGCCAGCAGCTTAGCTTCCGGGACAGGGACTTCGCAGTTCTTC. Translating it yields CASSLASGTGTSQFF.

This chain links TRBV29-1 with TRBJ2-1, with 7 nucleotides matching TRBD1. The CDR3 extends over 12 amino acids. The J segment lost 7 bases and the V segment lost 3 bases, leaving 3 bases of the junction unmatched. Germline CDR1 SQVTM, CDR2 ANQGSEA. The CDR3 DNA reads as TGCAGCGTTGATAAGGGGGCGAATGAGCAGTTCTTC. It translates to CSVDKGANEQFF.

This clonotype came up a few times. The V call is TRBV5-1, the J call TRBJ2-5; the match to TRBD2 covers 12 bases. Trimming cost V 2 bases and J 4 bases; bases outside gene matches: 9. Germline CDR1 SGHRS, CDR2 YFSETQ. The CDR3 runs to 17 residues. The CDR3 spells CASSLIPLAGGPETQYF. As DNA, the CDR3 is TGCGCCAGCAGCTTAATCCCCCTAGCGGGGGGGCCAGAGACCCAGTACTTC.

The table lists this clonotype with a few counts. This rearrangement joins TRBV12-3 or TRBV12-4 to TRBJ2-7, with 8 bases matching TRBD1. CDR3 length: 15 residues. V lost 2 bases, J lost 5 bases, and 8 bases stayed unmatched. The CDR3 sequence is CASSLKRRGPHEQYF. The CDR3 region has the DNA TGTGCCAGCAGTTTAAAACGCAGGGGGCCCCACGAGCAGTACTTC.

Concerning this clonotype itself: Compared with germline, one end of the junction differs, possibly owing to a read error. This chain connects TRBV6-1 to TRBJ1-4; tentative D call: TRBD1 (5 bases). The CDR3 runs 14 residues. Germline V gives CDR1 MNHNS, CDR2 SASEGT. The DNA for the CDR3 is TGTGCCACCCGCAATCAGGGAACTAATGAAAAACTGCTTTTT. Its protein product is CATRNQGTNEKLLF.

This clonotype was detected only a few times. The J gene is TRBJ2-1, the V gene TRBV7-2, with TRBD2 matching over 8 bases. With V trimmed by 0 bases and J by 9 bases, 7 bases remained unmatched. The CDR3 spans 15 residues. Germline loops: CDR1 SGHTA, CDR2 FQGNSA. The CDR3 sequence is CASSLAPAGEGEQFF. The CDR3 region has the DNA TGTGCCAGCAGCTTAGCGCCAGCGGGAGAAGGTGAGCAGTTCTTC.

The J gene is TRBJ2-7, the V gene TRBV6-2 or TRBV6-3; D call uncertain. Germline V CDR1 and CDR2: MNHEY, SVGEGT. Trimming took 6 bases from V and 6 from J, leaving 15 bases between them. This CDR3 is 13 amino acids long. CDR3 loop: CASRDASMSEQYF. For the CDR3, the DNA is TGTGCCAGCAGGGACGCCTCGATGAGCGAGCAGTACTTC.

This clonotype has only a few counts. The V call is TRBV6-6, the J call TRBJ1-2, with D tentatively TRBD1 (5 bases). The CDR3 loop spans 13 amino acids. CDR1 is MNHNY, CDR2 SVGAGI, per germline (reference sequence). Trimming left V 5 bases short and J 5 bases short, with 12 bases between. In nucleotides, the CDR3 is TGTGCCAGCAGTCCGGGACGGATGTATGGCTACACCTTC. Amino acid sequence: CASSPGRMYGYTF.